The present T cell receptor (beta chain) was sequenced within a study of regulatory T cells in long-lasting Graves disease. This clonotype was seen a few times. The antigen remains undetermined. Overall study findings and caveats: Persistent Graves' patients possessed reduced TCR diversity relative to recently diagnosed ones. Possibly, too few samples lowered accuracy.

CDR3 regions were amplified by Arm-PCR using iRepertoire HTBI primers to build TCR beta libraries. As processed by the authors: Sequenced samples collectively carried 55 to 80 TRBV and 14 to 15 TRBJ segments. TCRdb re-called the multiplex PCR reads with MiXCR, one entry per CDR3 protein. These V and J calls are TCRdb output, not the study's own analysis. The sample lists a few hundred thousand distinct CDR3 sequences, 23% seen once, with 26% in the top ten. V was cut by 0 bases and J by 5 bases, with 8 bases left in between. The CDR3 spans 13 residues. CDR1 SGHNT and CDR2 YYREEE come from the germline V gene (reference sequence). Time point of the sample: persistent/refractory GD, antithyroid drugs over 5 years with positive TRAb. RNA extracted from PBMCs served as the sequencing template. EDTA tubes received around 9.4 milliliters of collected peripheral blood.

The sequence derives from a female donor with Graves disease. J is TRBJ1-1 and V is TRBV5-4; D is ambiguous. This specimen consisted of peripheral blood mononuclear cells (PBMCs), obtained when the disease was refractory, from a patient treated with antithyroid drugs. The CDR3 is CASSLVPLTEAFF. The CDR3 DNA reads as TGTGCCAGCAGCTTGGTGCCCTTAACTGAAGCTTTCTTT.